A selection of T cell receptor beta chains follows, all from one sample in a study of blood T cell repertoires in COVID-19. The data were produced by immunoSEQ multiplex PCR, yet TCRdb's version contains in-frame clones alone and is incomplete. The sample holds roughly 140,000 clones, around 82% seen once. The sample consisted of peripheral blood. The source of these receptors is a woman in her forties or fifties with acute or convalescent COVID-19. Each CDR3 is given without its conserved first and last residue.

J,V,CDR3
TRBJ2-2,TRBV19,ASRRTGGAGELF
TRBJ1-1,TRBV5-5,ASSGRTGLNTEAF
TRBJ1-1,TRBV6-5,ASSYSAGLNTEAF
TRBJ1-5,TRBV19,ASSTLLDQPQH
TRBJ1-3,TRBV12-5,ASGLAEQGKPGNTIY
TRBJ2-5,TRBV27,ASRPQGLRETQY
TRBJ2-1,TRBV9,ASSISGTSGGDNEQF
TRBJ1-1,TRBV6-2/TRBV6-3,ASSSQGEAEAF
TRBJ1-5,TRBV20-1,SASGGQPQH
TRBJ1-4,TRBV28,ASSLAPGAFTKLF
TRBJ1-4,TRBV5-6,ASSLVRDSEKLF
TRBJ1-5,TRBV18,ASSRGTGDYSNQPQH
TRBJ1-1,TRBV7-9,ASSWQGVRIEAF
TRBJ1-1,TRBV4-2,ASRLGQPGAEAF
TRBJ1-2,TRBV5-6,ASSLRQGDGYT
TRBJ1-5,TRBV30,AWGPIGDSFNQPQH
TRBJ1-1,TRBV20-1,SAIPQVEAF
TRBJ2-5,TRBV3-1/TRBV3-2,ASTSTGKETQY
TRBJ1-4,TRBV7-2,ASSLEGWQGMF
TRBJ2-7,TRBV7-6,ASSPLGVAEAEQY
TRBJ2-7,TRBV4-2,ASSQGGYPSYEQY
TRBJ1-1,TRBV29-1,SSRSPMNTEAF
TRBJ1-3,TRBV5-5,ASSRSGDSGNTIY
TRBJ1-3,TRBV6-1,ASSETGSGNTIY
TRBJ2-7,TRBV2,ASSEHGLDNFTEQY
TRBJ2-5,TRBV4-2,ASSLTTGLEWETQY
TRBJ1-6,TRBV14,ASSADREISPLH
TRBJ1-3,TRBV5-5,ASSLSVRDSGNTIY
TRBJ2-2,TRBV5-4,ASSLAVSGAGELF
TRBJ1-1,TRBV29-1,SSALMNTEAF
TRBJ2-1,TRBV7-3,ASSTQGRSGNEQF
TRBJ1-1,TRBV12-3/TRBV12-4,ASRIEGTEAF
TRBJ1-1,TRBV19,ASNQGLGTEAF
TRBJ1-1,TRBV7-9,ASSPPLKGVAEAF
TRBJ1-5,TRBV27,ASCDRASDNQPQH
TRBJ1-2,TRBV20-1,SASPGNNYGYT
TRBJ2-7,TRBV28,ASSFAVSYEQY
TRBJ1-2,TRBV14,ASSQRDSGFGYT
TRBJ2-1,TRBV5-6,ASSVGRGNEQF
TRBJ2-1,TRBV6-5,ASRSGQGSYNEQF
TRBJ2-7,TRBV2,ASTRLAGTYEQY
TRBJ2-5,TRBV6-5,ASSYIRETQY
TRBJ2-5,TRBV6-5,ASRYIQGRETQY
TRBJ1-6,TRBV4-3,ASSPPRPLH
TRBJ1-1,TRBV28,ASSSPGQWTEAF
TRBJ1-4,TRBV2,ASRRDSVNEKLF
TRBJ1-2,TRBV7-2,ASSTNRGTNYGYT
TRBJ1-1,TRBV12-3/TRBV12-4,ASSSRDMSEAF
TRBJ1-1,TRBV7-9,ATTGALSETEAF
TRBJ2-7,TRBV6-5,ASSQFTGLTYEQY